This paragraph reports one T cell receptor (beta chain). The antigen is unknown. A second PCR, run for roughly 7 to 11 cycles, used a sample-barcoded 5' primer plus a J-beta primer mix. TCRdb fed the 5' RACE reads into MiXCR, producing one record per CDR3 protein. The sample carries hundreds of thousands of distinct CDR3 sequences, 44% recorded once. The entry originates in a study of blood T cells in healthy people across ages. As for the study in general: The capture of about one barcoded beta molecule per two T cells was achieved by template switching.

Study outcomes and limitations: Relative to aged donors, long-lived donors carried more naive CD4+ cells and displayed higher diversity.

Germline V gene data show CDR1 as SGHAT and CDR2 as FQNNGV. Trimming left V 1 base short and J 4 bases short, with 10 bases between. This CDR3 comprises 14 residues. The J gene is TRBJ2-5, the V gene TRBV11-2, with D unresolved. The sample comprised blood. This receptor was obtained from a man aged 55 to 70 in good health. The CDR3 sequence: CASSLGSVGETQYF. Written as DNA, the CDR3 is TGTGCCAGCAGCTTAGGGTCGGTGGGAGAGACCCAGTACTTC. The full variable domain, its missing parts supplied by reference TRBV11-2 and TRBJ2-5, is EAGVAQSPRYKIIEKRQSVAFWCNPISGHATLYWYQQILGQGPKLLIQFQNNGVVDDSQLPKDRFSAERLKGVDSTLKIQPAKLEDSAVYLCASSLGSVGETQYFGPGTRLLVL.